The text below deals with one TCR beta chain. The sample originates from a study of T cell changes during pregnancy in multiple sclerosis. V gave up 1 base and J gave up 0 bases, with 10 bases separating them. Germline CDR1 SGHAT, CDR2 FQNNGV. The CDR3 runs to 16 residues. Sequencing was performed with immunoSEQ multiplex PCR; in TCRdb, only in-frame clones are kept and a portion is missing. The repertoire includes 60,000 or so clones, approximately 87% of them detected once, and approximately 5.3% sits in the top ten. The sequencing input was peripheral blood from another person, used as feeder cells. The chain joins TRBV11-2 to TRBJ1-3, with TRBD1 as a possible D gene (6 bases). The source is a human donor whose cells served as feeder cells for cultures in a pregnancy study. DNA for the CDR3: TGTGCCAGCAGCTTAGGCCAGGGGCTCTCTGGAAACACCATATATTTT. It translates to CASSLGQGLSGNTIYF.